Listed below are T cell receptor beta chains from one sample, sequenced in a study of early stage breast cancer tumors. Data came from immunoSEQ multiplex PCR; TCRdb stores just in-frame clones and leaves some out. The data show 35,000 to 45,000 clones, with 70% to 85% seen just once and roughly 7% held by the top ten. The sequenced sample consisted of blood. Every receptor here comes from a person aged 60 to 70 with breast cancer. CDR3s include the opening cysteine and the closing phenylalanine or tryptophan. Each record gives: J gene, clone size, D gene, V gene, CDR3 DNA, CDR3 protein. The D gene is left open where the match is weak. Size tells how often a clone was seen (once, few, many) or the class of an expanded clone, and some rows leave it out.

j_call: TRBJ2-6; clone_size: -; d_call: -; v_call: TRBV18; cdr3_nt: TGTGCCAGCTCATCGGGGGCGGGGGCTCTATCTGGGGCCAACGTCCTGACTTTC; cdr3_aa: CASSSGAGALSGANVLTF
j_call: TRBJ1-1; clone_size: -; d_call: -; v_call: TRBV11-1; cdr3_nt: TGTGCCAGCAGCTCAGGGGCGTTGAGTACTGAAGCTTTCTTT; cdr3_aa: CASSSGALSTEAFF
j_call: TRBJ1-2; clone_size: once; d_call: -; v_call: TRBV29-1; cdr3_nt: TGCAGCGTTGATAACGGGGGAGCTAACTATGGCTACACCTTC; cdr3_aa: CSVDNGGANYGYTF
j_call: TRBJ2-5; clone_size: once; d_call: -; v_call: TRBV10-3; cdr3_nt: TGTGCCATCAGTGACGGGCGGGAAGAGACCCAGTACTTC; cdr3_aa: CAISDGREETQYF
j_call: TRBJ2-7; clone_size: -; d_call: -; v_call: TRBV12-1; cdr3_nt: TGTGCCAGCAGCACTAGACGAGCGGGGGGGGCCTACGAGCAGTACTTC; cdr3_aa: CASSTRRAGGAYEQYF
j_call: TRBJ1-2; clone_size: -; d_call: -; v_call: TRBV7-3; cdr3_nt: TGTGCCAGCAGCCCGGGACGGAACTATGGCTACACCTTC; cdr3_aa: CASSPGRNYGYTF
j_call: TRBJ2-3; clone_size: -; d_call: TRBD2; v_call: TRBV29-1; cdr3_nt: TGCAGCGTTGGGAAGCGGGAAGGGACAGATACGCAGTATTTT; cdr3_aa: CSVGKREGTDTQYF
j_call: TRBJ2-5; clone_size: -; d_call: -; v_call: TRBV5-4; cdr3_nt: TGTGCCAGCAGCTTGATTAGCGAAGAGACCCAGTACTTC; cdr3_aa: CASSLISEETQYF
j_call: TRBJ1-5; clone_size: -; d_call: TRBD1; v_call: TRBV9; cdr3_nt: TGTGCCAGCAGCGCTCGGGGGGACAGTAATCAGCCCCAGCATTTT; cdr3_aa: CASSARGDSNQPQHF
j_call: TRBJ2-1; clone_size: medium-sized; d_call: TRBD2; v_call: TRBV19; cdr3_nt: TGTGCCAGTAGTACCTCTAGCGGGACTCACTACAATGAGCAGTTCTTC; cdr3_aa: CASSTSSGTHYNEQFF
j_call: TRBJ1-4; clone_size: -; d_call: TRBD1; v_call: TRBV10-1; cdr3_nt: TGCGCCAGCAGGGCGGGACAGGGGAAGGAAAAACTGTTTTTT; cdr3_aa: CASRAGQGKEKLFF
j_call: TRBJ2-7; clone_size: -; d_call: TRBD2; v_call: TRBV19; cdr3_nt: TGTGCCAGTAGTATATTGCTAGCGGGGGGACTTGACGAGCAGTACTTC; cdr3_aa: CASSILLAGGLDEQYF
j_call: TRBJ2-7; clone_size: -; d_call: TRBD1; v_call: TRBV2; cdr3_nt: TGTGCCAGCAGGGTAGAACAGGGGAGTCGGAACGAGCAGTACTTC; cdr3_aa: CASRVEQGSRNEQYF
j_call: TRBJ1-4; clone_size: -; d_call: -; v_call: TRBV2; cdr3_nt: TGTGCCAGCAGTGAAGGGGACTCGGGGTATGGCGAAAAACTGTTTTTT; cdr3_aa: CASSEGDSGYGEKLFF
j_call: TRBJ2-5; clone_size: -; d_call: -; v_call: TRBV19; cdr3_nt: TGTGCCAGCGCCAACACGGCCCAAGAGACCCAGTACTTC; cdr3_aa: CASANTAQETQYF
j_call: TRBJ2-7; clone_size: -; d_call: TRBD2; v_call: TRBV5-6; cdr3_nt: TGTGCCAGCAGCAACCCAAGCGGGGGGCAGGGCGAGCAGTACTTC; cdr3_aa: CASSNPSGGQGEQYF
j_call: TRBJ2-3; clone_size: few; d_call: TRBD2; v_call: TRBV11-2; cdr3_nt: TGTGCCAGCAGCCGAGGTGGAAGCGGGGGGTACACAGATACGCAGTATTTT; cdr3_aa: CASSRGGSGGYTDTQYF
j_call: TRBJ2-5; clone_size: -; d_call: -; v_call: TRBV28; cdr3_nt: TGTGCCAGCGCAGGGACGTACCAAGAGACCCAGTACTTC; cdr3_aa: CASAGTYQETQYF
j_call: TRBJ1-6; clone_size: -; d_call: -; v_call: TRBV19; cdr3_nt: TGTGCCAGTAGTATTCGTCGGGGAGAGAATTCACCCCTCCACTTT; cdr3_aa: CASSIRRGENSPLHF
j_call: TRBJ2-5; clone_size: -; d_call: TRBD1; v_call: TRBV28; cdr3_nt: TGTGCCAGCAGTTCGGGGACAGGGTACCAAGAGACCCAGTACTTC; cdr3_aa: CASSSGTGYQETQYF
j_call: TRBJ2-2; clone_size: few; d_call: -; v_call: TRBV7-9; cdr3_nt: TGTGCCAGCAGCTCCCTTGGGGCCGGGGAGCTGTTTTTT; cdr3_aa: CASSSLGAGELFF
j_call: TRBJ2-1; clone_size: -; d_call: TRBD2; v_call: TRBV18; cdr3_nt: TGTGCCAGCTCACCAAGCGGGGGGAGTTCCTACAATGAGCAGTTCTTC; cdr3_aa: CASSPSGGSSYNEQFF
j_call: TRBJ2-3; clone_size: -; d_call: -; v_call: TRBV5-1; cdr3_nt: TGCGCCAGCAGCTCCGGGACCATCACAGATACGCAGTATTTT; cdr3_aa: CASSSGTITDTQYF
j_call: TRBJ1-1; clone_size: -; d_call: TRBD1; v_call: TRBV18; cdr3_nt: TGTGCCAGCTCACTGAAGGGGGCGGGGAACACTGAAGCTTTCTTT; cdr3_aa: CASSLKGAGNTEAFF
j_call: TRBJ2-1; clone_size: -; d_call: -; v_call: TRBV7-3; cdr3_nt: TGTGCCAGCAGCCGCCTGGCGGATTACAATGAGCAGTTCTTC; cdr3_aa: CASSRLADYNEQFF
j_call: TRBJ1-1; clone_size: -; d_call: -; v_call: TRBV7-9; cdr3_nt: TGTGCCAGCAGCCTAACTAGGGACCTCACTGAAGCTTTCTTT; cdr3_aa: CASSLTRDLTEAFF
j_call: TRBJ1-2; clone_size: -; d_call: -; v_call: TRBV5-4; cdr3_nt: TGTGCCAGCAGCTTCTACTATGGCTACACCTTC; cdr3_aa: CASSFYYGYTF
j_call: TRBJ1-1; clone_size: -; d_call: -; v_call: TRBV7-8; cdr3_nt: TGTGCCAGCAGCTTAAAGGGGACATTGAACACTGAAGCTTTCTTT; cdr3_aa: CASSLKGTLNTEAFF
j_call: TRBJ2-3; clone_size: -; d_call: TRBD1; v_call: TRBV12-5; cdr3_nt: TGTGCTAGTGGTTCGACCCCGGGGAGGACAGGGGGCTTTACAGATACGCAGTATTTT; cdr3_aa: CASGSTPGRTGGFTDTQYF
j_call: TRBJ2-5; clone_size: -; d_call: -; v_call: TRBV18; cdr3_nt: TGTGCCAGCTCATCTCCTAGCCGCCCGGAGACCCAGTACTTC; cdr3_aa: CASSSPSRPETQYF
j_call: TRBJ1-2; clone_size: -; d_call: -; v_call: TRBV28; cdr3_nt: TGTGCCAGCAGTTGGGACAACTATGGCTACACCTTC; cdr3_aa: CASSWDNYGYTF
j_call: TRBJ2-7; clone_size: few; d_call: -; v_call: TRBV7-9; cdr3_nt: TGTGCCAGCAGCTGGGAGGCCTCCTACGAGCAGTACTTC; cdr3_aa: CASSWEASYEQYF
j_call: TRBJ2-2; clone_size: -; d_call: TRBD1; v_call: TRBV6-6; cdr3_nt: TGTGCCAGCAGGGCGGACAGGTTCACCGGGGAGCTGTTTTTT; cdr3_aa: CASRADRFTGELFF
j_call: TRBJ2-3; clone_size: -; d_call: TRBD2; v_call: TRBV4-1; cdr3_nt: TGCGCCAGCAGCCAATCATCCCCTCTACTAGCGGGGAGCACAGATACGCAGTATTTT; cdr3_aa: CASSQSSPLLAGSTDTQYF
j_call: TRBJ2-1; clone_size: -; d_call: -; v_call: TRBV7-7; cdr3_nt: TGTGCTAGCAGCTCATCCCTCGGGGTAGAGCAGTTCTTC; cdr3_aa: CASSSSLGVEQFF
j_call: TRBJ1-2; clone_size: -; d_call: TRBD1; v_call: TRBV7-6; cdr3_nt: TGTGCCAGCAGCCCGGACAGGGCGGGTGGCTACACCTTC; cdr3_aa: CASSPDRAGGYTF
j_call: TRBJ2-1; clone_size: -; d_call: TRBD2; v_call: TRBV7-9; cdr3_nt: TGTGCCAGCAGCTCCTTACTAGCGGGCTCCTACAATGAGCAGTTCTTC; cdr3_aa: CASSSLLAGSYNEQFF
j_call: TRBJ2-1; clone_size: -; d_call: TRBD1; v_call: TRBV7-2; cdr3_nt: TGTGCCAGCAGCATTACAGGGGAACAGCAGTTCTTC; cdr3_aa: CASSITGEQQFF
j_call: TRBJ2-4; clone_size: -; d_call: TRBD1; v_call: TRBV19; cdr3_nt: TGTGCCAGTAGTATAGGGACAGGGTCGAGGAACATTCAGTACTTC; cdr3_aa: CASSIGTGSRNIQYF
j_call: TRBJ1-5; clone_size: -; d_call: -; v_call: TRBV5-5; cdr3_nt: TGTGCCAGCAGCTTGGCCGGGTATGCTCCAAATAGCAATCAGCCCCAGCATTTT; cdr3_aa: CASSLAGYAPNSNQPQHF
j_call: TRBJ2-1; clone_size: few; d_call: TRBD2; v_call: TRBV29-1; cdr3_nt: TGCAGCGTTGAGGGACTAGCGGGAGGGGCCTACAATGAGCAGTTCTTC; cdr3_aa: CSVEGLAGGAYNEQFF
j_call: TRBJ2-7; clone_size: -; d_call: TRBD1; v_call: TRBV5-4; cdr3_nt: TGTGCCAGCAGCTGGGACAGCTCCTACGAGCAGTACTTC; cdr3_aa: CASSWDSSYEQYF
j_call: TRBJ1-5; clone_size: -; d_call: TRBD1; v_call: TRBV28; cdr3_nt: TGTGCCAGCAGCTCCATCCGGGACAGGGGAAGTCAGCCCCAGCATTTT; cdr3_aa: CASSSIRDRGSQPQHF
j_call: TRBJ1-4; clone_size: -; d_call: TRBD1; v_call: TRBV28; cdr3_nt: TGTGCCAGCAGTTTAGGGGCACAGGGGGGACGTGAAAAACTGTTTTTT; cdr3_aa: CASSLGAQGGREKLFF
j_call: TRBJ1-1; clone_size: -; d_call: -; v_call: TRBV4-1; cdr3_nt: TGCGCCAGCAGCCAAGATTTTAAGAGGGCAGGGATGAACACTGAAGCTTTCTTT; cdr3_aa: CASSQDFKRAGMNTEAFF
j_call: TRBJ2-3; clone_size: -; d_call: -; v_call: TRBV30; cdr3_nt: TGTGCCTGGAATTTACGAGGGACAGATACGCAGTATTTT; cdr3_aa: CAWNLRGTDTQYF
j_call: TRBJ2-7; clone_size: -; d_call: -; v_call: TRBV7-9; cdr3_nt: TGTGCCAGCAGCCCCGAGGGGGATTACGAGCAGTACTTC; cdr3_aa: CASSPEGDYEQYF
j_call: TRBJ1-5; clone_size: -; d_call: -; v_call: TRBV6-1; cdr3_nt: TGTGCCGAAAGTGAACCGAATCAGCCCCAGCATTTT; cdr3_aa: CAESEPNQPQHF
j_call: TRBJ1-4; clone_size: -; d_call: TRBD1; v_call: TRBV6-1; cdr3_nt: TGTGCCAGCAGTGTATCCCCAGGGGGCCGAAGTGAAAAACTGTTTTTT; cdr3_aa: CASSVSPGGRSEKLFF
j_call: TRBJ1-1; clone_size: -; d_call: -; v_call: TRBV6-6; cdr3_nt: TGTGCCAGCAGTTACGGGGGGAACACTGAAGCTTTCTTT; cdr3_aa: CASSYGGNTEAFF
j_call: TRBJ2-5; clone_size: few; d_call: -; v_call: TRBV29-1; cdr3_nt: TGCAGCGTGGGGGAATTGGCCCAGTACTTC; cdr3_aa: CSVGELAQYF
j_call: TRBJ2-2; clone_size: medium-sized; d_call: TRBD2; v_call: TRBV13; cdr3_nt: TGTGCCAGCAGCTACCGGACGTATAGCGGGAGGGCGAATGTCGGGGAGCTGTTTTTT; cdr3_aa: CASSYRTYSGRANVGELFF
j_call: TRBJ2-5; clone_size: -; d_call: TRBD2; v_call: TRBV7-9; cdr3_nt: TGTGCCAGCAGCTTAGGACCTAGCGGGAGGGAGACCCAGTACTTC; cdr3_aa: CASSLGPSGRETQYF